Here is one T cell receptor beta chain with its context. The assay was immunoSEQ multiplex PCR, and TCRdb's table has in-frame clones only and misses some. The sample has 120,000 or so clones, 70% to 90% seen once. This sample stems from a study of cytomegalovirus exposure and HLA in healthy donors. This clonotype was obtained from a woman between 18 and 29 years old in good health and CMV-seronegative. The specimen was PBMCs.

Written as DNA, the CDR3 is TGTGCCAGCAGCTTAGAGCCAGGGGACGGCTACACCTTC. This translates into CASSLEPGDGYTF. The rearrangement joins TRBV7-9 to TRBJ1-2; weak D call: TRBD1 (6 bases). Germline V gene lookup returns CDR1 SEHNR and CDR2 FQNEAQ (reference sequence). CDR3 size: 13 residues. Trimming shortened V by 1 base and J by 8 bases, and 11 bases separated the two germline ends.